Listed below are T cell receptor beta chains from one sample, sequenced in a study of blood T cells in healthy people across ages. Using its own MiXCR run on the 5' RACE reads, TCRdb lists one record per CDR3 protein. The data hold approximately 810,000 distinct CDR3 sequences, with under 35% observed a single time. The sequencing input was blood. The source of these receptors is a woman aged 80 or older in good health. Both conserved end residues are part of each CDR3. Each record gives: CDR3 protein, CDR3 DNA, V gene, J gene, clone size, D gene. D genes are given only for firm matches. Not every row has a clone size; where given, it reads once, few, many or a size class.

CASSYERNSYYEQYF,TGTGCCAGCAGTTACGAGCGGAATAGCTACTACGAGCAGTACTTC,TRBV6-6,TRBJ2-7,many,.
CASRTDENFNGYTF,TGTGCCAGCAGGACCGACGAGAATTTTAATGGCTACACCTTC,TRBV6-5,TRBJ1-2,.,.
CAAGADRMVRAFF,TGTGCGGCCGGAGCGGACAGGATGGTTAGGGCTTTCTTT,TRBV28,TRBJ1-1,few,TRBD1
CATSDLTDTQYF,TGTGCCACCAGCGATCTGACCGATACGCAGTATTTT,TRBV15,TRBJ2-3,.,.
CASTPGLAGAQETQYF,TGTGCCAGCACCCCGGGGCTAGCGGGGGCCCAAGAGACCCAGTACTTC,TRBV7-9,TRBJ2-5,many,TRBD2
CASRWDGGETRYF,TGTGCCAGCAGGTGGGACGGTGGAGAGACCCGGTACTTC,TRBV7-9,TRBJ2-5,.,.
CTSSRTVQETQYF,TGTACCAGCAGCCGGACCGTACAAGAGACCCAGTACTTC,TRBV6-2/TRBV6-3,TRBJ2-5,.,.
CASKTGEGTGELFF,TGTGCCAGCAAGACAGGGGAAGGGACCGGGGAGCTGTTTTTT,TRBV6-1,TRBJ2-2,.,TRBD1
CASSTPGAAKNIQYF,TGTGCCAGCAGCACACCAGGGGCAGCTAAAAACATTCAGTACTTC,TRBV7-2,TRBJ2-4,many,.
CASSESGVLAGPRGTQYF,TGCGCCAGCAGTGAGTCGGGCGTGCTAGCGGGGCCCCGGGGGACCCAGTACTTC,TRBV10-1,TRBJ2-5,many,TRBD2
CSVEEFGQGLTDTQYF,TGCAGCGTTGAAGAGTTTGGGCAGGGTCTAACAGATACGCAGTATTTT,TRBV29-1,TRBJ2-3,many,.
CASKPGQGLHEQYF,TGTGCCAGCAAACCGGGACAGGGTCTCCACGAGCAGTACTTC,TRBV2,TRBJ2-7,.,TRBD1
CAANRGDYNEQFF,TGTGCCGCCAACAGGGGGGATTACAATGAGCAGTTCTTC,TRBV7-9,TRBJ2-1,many,TRBD1
CASSRDRGGGDTQDF,TGTGCCAGCAGTCGCGACAGGGGCGGTGGAGATACGCAGGATTTT,TRBV2,TRBJ2-3,.,TRBD1
CASSLQPPKDRGGYGYTF,TGTGCCAGCAGCTTACAGCCCCCCAAAGACAGGGGAGGCTATGGCTACACCTTC,TRBV7-9,TRBJ1-2,many,TRBD1
CASSFSQGAYEQYF,TGTGCCAGCAGCTTTTCGCAGGGGGCCTACGAGCAGTACTTC,TRBV7-9,TRBJ2-7,many,TRBD1
CASNPTSGGGTDTQYF,TGTGCCAGCAACCCCACTAGCGGGGGGGGCACAGATACGCAGTATTTT,TRBV9,TRBJ2-3,many,TRBD2